A selection of T cell receptor beta chains follows, all from one sample in a study of cytomegalovirus exposure and HLA in healthy donors. Assay used: immunoSEQ multiplex PCR; TCRdb lists only in-frame clones, some missing. The top ten hold roughly 2% of the sample, which has 280,000 or so clones, 85% to 90% seen once. The sequenced material came from PBMCs. These receptors all come from a woman under 30 in good health and CMV-seronegative. Each CDR3 is given with its conserved first and last residue. D genes are given only for firm matches. The listing skips clone size in some rows; elsewhere it reads once, few, many or a size class.

clone_size	v_call	cdr3_length	j_call	d_call	cdr3_aa	cdr3_nt
-	TRBV5-4	13	TRBJ2-1	-	CASRQPSYNEQFF	TGTGCCAGCAGACAACCGTCCTACAATGAGCAGTTCTTC
-	TRBV29-1	15	TRBJ1-4	-	CSVRIGERDNEKLFF	TGCAGCGTTCGAATTGGGGAGCGCGATAATGAAAAACTGTTTTTT
-	TRBV30	13	TRBJ1-4	TRBD1	CAWVDRGREKLFF	TGTGCCTGGGTTGACAGGGGCCGTGAAAAACTGTTTTTT
-	TRBV27	14	TRBJ1-2	-	CASSLSRTNYGYTF	TGTGCCAGCAGTTTGTCCAGGACTAACTATGGCTACACCTTC
-	TRBV27	15	TRBJ2-3	-	CASSFGWAAKDTQYF	TGTGCCAGCAGTTTCGGATGGGCAGCAAAGGATACGCAGTATTTT
-	TRBV2	15	TRBJ2-1	-	CASSAGEFPYNEQFF	TGTGCCAGCAGCGCCGGGGAATTCCCTTACAATGAGCAGTTCTTC
-	TRBV15	13	TRBJ2-1	-	CATSRGRSNEQFF	TGTGCCACCAGCAGAGGGAGGTCCAATGAGCAGTTCTTC
-	TRBV4-1	15	TRBJ2-5	TRBD2	CASSRGGLQQETQYF	TGCGCCAGCAGCCGGGGGGGACTTCAACAAGAGACCCAGTACTTC
-	TRBV16	15	TRBJ2-7	-	CASSGGADVAYEQYF	TGTGCCAGCAGCGGAGGAGCGGACGTCGCCTACGAGCAGTACTTC
-	TRBV9	14	TRBJ1-2	-	CASSADPRQPGYTF	TGTGCCAGCAGCGCCGACCCGAGGCAGCCTGGCTACACCTTC
-	TRBV9	13	TRBJ2-1	TRBD2	CASSAPAGGEQFF	TGTGCCAGCAGCGCCCCAGCGGGAGGAGAGCAGTTCTTC
few	TRBV11-2	14	TRBJ1-2	-	CASSLSELASGYTF	TGTGCCAGCAGCTTATCGGAGCTGGCGTCTGGCTACACCTTC
-	TRBV9	14	TRBJ2-5	-	CASSVVDSQETQYF	TGTGCCAGCAGCGTAGTTGACAGCCAAGAGACCCAGTACTTC
few	TRBV28	16	TRBJ1-2	-	CASTRRGYRGTGGYTF	TGTGCCAGCACCCGAAGGGGGTATCGAGGAACCGGAGGCTACACCTTC
-	TRBV5-4	14	TRBJ2-7	-	CASSPDRGSYEQYF	TGTGCCAGCAGCCCCGACAGAGGTTCCTACGAGCAGTACTTC
once	TRBV11-3	14	TRBJ2-2	-	CASSRTDSTGELFF	TGTGCCAGCAGCAGAACGGACTCAACCGGGGAGCTGTTTTTT
-	TRBV7-2	14	TRBJ2-2	-	CASSLDELVRELFF	TGTGCCAGCAGCTTAGATGAGCTCGTGCGGGAGCTGTTTTTT
-	TRBV15	16	TRBJ2-1	-	CATSRAPSGTNNEQFF	TGTGCCACCAGCAGAGCTCCCAGCGGGACAAACAATGAGCAGTTCTTC
-	TRBV29-1	14	TRBJ2-1	TRBD1	CSVATGGGINEQFF	TGCAGCGTGGCAACAGGGGGCGGAATCAATGAGCAGTTCTTC
-	TRBV5-1	13	TRBJ1-1	-	CASRVEGDTEAFF	TGCGCCAGCAGGGTCGAGGGGGACACTGAAGCTTTCTTT
-	TRBV5-6	17	TRBJ2-5	-	CASSLRSRTEYQETQYF	TGTGCCAGCAGCTTGAGGTCGCGGACAGAGTACCAAGAGACCCAGTACTTC
-	TRBV30	12	TRBJ2-3	TRBD1	CAWSRGRDTQYF	TGTGCCTGGAGCAGGGGGCGAGATACGCAGTATTTT
-	TRBV30	14	TRBJ2-1	-	CASEGLEAYNEQFF	TGTGCCTCGGAGGGGCTAGAAGCCTACAATGAGCAGTTCTTC
-	TRBV5-1	15	TRBJ1-5	-	CASSWTTGSNQPQHF	TGCGCCAGCAGCTGGACCACAGGGTCCAATCAGCCCCAGCATTTT
-	TRBV5-8	15	TRBJ1-2	TRBD1	CASSLDRDWRYGYTF	TGTGCCAGCAGCCTTGACAGGGATTGGAGATATGGCTACACCTTC
-	TRBV2	16	TRBJ2-1	-	CASSEALGSFYNEQFF	TGTGCCAGCAGTGAAGCGCTTGGGAGTTTCTACAATGAGCAGTTCTTC
-	TRBV27	14	TRBJ2-5	-	CASSLWSGSREQYF	TGTGCCAGCAGTTTGTGGTCAGGATCGAGGGAGCAGTACTTC
-	TRBV18	17	TRBJ2-2	-	CASSPSRFPENTGELFF	TGTGCCAGCTCACCCTCAAGATTTCCAGAAAACACCGGGGAGCTGTTTTTT
-	TRBV18	16	TRBJ2-7	-	CASSPLGGGSQGEQYF	TGTGCCAGCTCACCCCTCGGCGGAGGGTCCCAAGGCGAGCAGTACTTC
-	TRBV25-1	14	TRBJ1-5	-	CASNGEGSNQPQHF	TGTGCCAGTAATGGGGAGGGTAGCAATCAGCCCCAGCATTTT
-	TRBV5-5	15	TRBJ1-1	-	CASSFFDSLNTEAFF	TGTGCCAGCAGCTTTTTTGACAGCCTGAACACTGAAGCTTTCTTT
-	TRBV2	14	TRBJ2-7	-	CASSEGQGHYEQYF	TGTGCCAGCAGTGAAGGGCAGGGCCACTACGAGCAGTACTTC
-	TRBV6-5	15	TRBJ1-1	TRBD1	CASRGWGQSNTEAFF	TGTGCCAGCAGGGGATGGGGACAGAGCAACACTGAAGCTTTCTTT
-	TRBV19	13	TRBJ1-6	-	CASSMAHNSPLHF	TGTGCCAGTAGTATGGCTCATAATTCACCCCTCCACTTT
once	TRBV5-1	16	TRBJ1-1	TRBD1	CASSLASGGLNTEAFF	TGCGCCAGCAGCTTGGCCTCAGGGGGCCTGAACACTGAAGCTTTCTTT
-	TRBV9	13	TRBJ1-5	-	CASSVNSNQPQHF	TGTGCCAGCAGCGTTAATAGCAATCAGCCCCAGCATTTT
-	TRBV6-5	16	TRBJ2-7	TRBD2	CASSYSNGLAGLEQYF	TGTGCCAGCAGTTACTCGAATGGACTAGCGGGCCTCGAGCAGTACTTC
once	TRBV5-5	17	TRBJ2-2	TRBD2	CASAHGRLGGGPGELFF	TGTGCCAGCGCCCACGGAAGACTTGGCGGGGGGCCCGGGGAGCTGTTTTTT
few	TRBV6-1	15	TRBJ2-1	TRBD2	CASSEETSGVDEQFF	TGTGCCAGCAGTGAAGAGACTAGCGGGGTCGATGAGCAGTTCTTC
-	TRBV6-5	11	TRBJ2-3	-	CASTEGGTQYF	TGTGCCAGCACCGAAGGAGGTACGCAGTATTTT
-	TRBV9	13	TRBJ2-3	-	CASGLPSPDTQYF	TGTGCCAGCGGGCTTCCTAGCCCAGATACGCAGTATTTT
-	TRBV5-4	16	TRBJ2-5	-	CASSRALDGVRETQYF	TGTGCCAGCAGCAGAGCCCTGGACGGGGTTAGGGAGACCCAGTACTTC
-	TRBV9	17	TRBJ2-1	-	CASSGARGSPRANEQFF	TGTGCCAGCAGCGGCGCTCGGGGGTCCCCCAGGGCCAATGAGCAGTTCTTC